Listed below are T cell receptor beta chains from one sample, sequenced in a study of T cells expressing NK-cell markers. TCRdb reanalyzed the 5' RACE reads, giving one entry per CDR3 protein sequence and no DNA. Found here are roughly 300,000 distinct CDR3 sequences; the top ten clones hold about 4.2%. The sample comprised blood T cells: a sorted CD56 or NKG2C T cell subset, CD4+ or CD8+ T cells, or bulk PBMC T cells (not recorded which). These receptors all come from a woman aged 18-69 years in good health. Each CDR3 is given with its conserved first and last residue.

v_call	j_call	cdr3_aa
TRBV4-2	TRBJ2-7	CASSLGTSGSTYEQYF
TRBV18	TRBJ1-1	CASSTNGQVNTEAFF
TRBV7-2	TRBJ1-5	CASSLETRHNQPQHF
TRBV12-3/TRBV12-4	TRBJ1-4	CASSPAVGAGNEKLFF
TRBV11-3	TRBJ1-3	CASSHESGNTIYF
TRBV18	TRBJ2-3	CASSPSGGSSTDTQYF
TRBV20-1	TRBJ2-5	CSALDPREGAETQYF
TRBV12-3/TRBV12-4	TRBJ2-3	CASTIRGGFSTDTQYF
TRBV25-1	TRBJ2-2	CASSELGGGTGELFF
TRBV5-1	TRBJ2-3	CASTTLSGMDTQYF
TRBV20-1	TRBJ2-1	CSARDWRGGTEQFF
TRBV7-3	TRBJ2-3	CASSRDGFGNTQYF
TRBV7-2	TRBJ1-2	CASSFGTGGGFGGYTF
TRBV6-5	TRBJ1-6	CASSYQRDRANSPLHF
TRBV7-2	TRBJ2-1	CASNRNGGQSYNEQFF
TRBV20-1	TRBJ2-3	CSAPGLAGGRIDTQYF
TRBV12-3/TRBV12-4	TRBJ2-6	CASSTDSSGANVLTF
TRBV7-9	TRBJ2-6	CASSPRTGPLGANVLTF
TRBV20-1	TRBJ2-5	CSATGGSIQETQYF
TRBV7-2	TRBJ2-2	CASSFPSGGSATGELFF
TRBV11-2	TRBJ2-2	CASPPGGPNTGELFF
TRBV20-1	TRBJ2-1	CSAPRSGPPNNEQFF
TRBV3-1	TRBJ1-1	CASSQGHTEAFF
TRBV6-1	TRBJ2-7	CASSPQTGTPYEQYF
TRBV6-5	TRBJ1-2	CASSPGGAGYTF
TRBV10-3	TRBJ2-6	CATNPGTGITGANVLTF
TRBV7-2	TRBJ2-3	CASTGQVMTDTQYF
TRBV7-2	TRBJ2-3	CASSFTSGTDTQYF
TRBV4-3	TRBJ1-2	CASSQQQGEYGYTF
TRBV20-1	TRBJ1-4	CSASQGANEKLFF
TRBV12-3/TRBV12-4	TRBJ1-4	CASSAHGSNEKLFF
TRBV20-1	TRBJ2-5	CSASSDGWTQYF
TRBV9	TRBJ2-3	CASSVAPIFTDTQYF
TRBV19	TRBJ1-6	CASADRGLHSPLHF
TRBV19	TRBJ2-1	CASSSYDRGLYNEQFF
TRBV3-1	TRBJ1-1	CASNMIADTEAFF
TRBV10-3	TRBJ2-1	CAISEAASGSVEQFF
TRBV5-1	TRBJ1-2	CATKGPGGSYGYTF
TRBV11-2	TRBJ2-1	CASSVVGLAGRNYNEQFF
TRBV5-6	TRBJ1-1	CASSFRRKNTEAFF
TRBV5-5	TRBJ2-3	CASSLPRVVGPDTQYF
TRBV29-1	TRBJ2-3	CSARTSGGPDTQYF
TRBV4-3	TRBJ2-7	CASSRDWGQGAYEQYF
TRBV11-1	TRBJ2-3	CASSLRPRVFGTDTQYF
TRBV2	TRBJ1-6	CASKTGTGGAGNSPLHF
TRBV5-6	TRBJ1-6	CASSSQAGDNSPLHF
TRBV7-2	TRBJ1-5	CASSLHITGDGNQPQHF
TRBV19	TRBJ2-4	CASSVTKNIQYF
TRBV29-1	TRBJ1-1	CSVKGGTGALEAFF
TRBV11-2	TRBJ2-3	CASSSLSLAGKSTDTQYF
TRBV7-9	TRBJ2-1	CASSQRGGPRNEQFF
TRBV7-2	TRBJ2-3	CASSLAGTSVPDTQYF
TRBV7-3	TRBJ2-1	CASSFLAGRHNEQFF
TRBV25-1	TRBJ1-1	CASSPPTGMNTEAFF
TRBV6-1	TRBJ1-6	CASTGNSPLHF